This entry is about one TCR beta chain. The CDR3 sequence is 14 residues long. These data belong to a study of T cells after somatic rescue of genetic block. The repertoire was sequenced with immunoSEQ multiplex PCR; TCRdb's copy has only in-frame clones and lacks some. The table includes around 50,000 clones, 95% to 96% detected once. The V and J genes are TRBV12-1 and TRBJ1-1. TRBV12-1 is reported as a pseudogene. The source of this sequence is a child under two years old. Material for sequencing was peripheral blood mononuclear cells (PBMCs). The CDR3 coding sequence is TGTGCCAGCAGCCCGTCAGGAGCCGACACTGAAGCTTTCTTT. Amino acids: CASSPSGADTEAFF.